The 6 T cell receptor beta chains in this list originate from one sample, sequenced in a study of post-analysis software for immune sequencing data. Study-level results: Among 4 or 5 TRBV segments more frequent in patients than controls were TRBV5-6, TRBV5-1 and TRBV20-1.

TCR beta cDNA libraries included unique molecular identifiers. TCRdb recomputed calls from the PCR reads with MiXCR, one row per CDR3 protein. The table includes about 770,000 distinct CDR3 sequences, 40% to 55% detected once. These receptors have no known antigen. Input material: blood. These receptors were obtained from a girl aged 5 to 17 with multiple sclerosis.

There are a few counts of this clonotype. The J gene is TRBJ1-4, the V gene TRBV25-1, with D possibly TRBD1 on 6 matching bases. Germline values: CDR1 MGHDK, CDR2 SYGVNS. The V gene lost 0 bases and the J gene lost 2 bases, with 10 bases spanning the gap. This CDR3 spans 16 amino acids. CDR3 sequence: CASSEYRTGTNEKLFF. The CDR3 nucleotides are TGTGCCAGCAGTGAATACCGTACAGGGACTAATGAAAAACTGTTTTTT.

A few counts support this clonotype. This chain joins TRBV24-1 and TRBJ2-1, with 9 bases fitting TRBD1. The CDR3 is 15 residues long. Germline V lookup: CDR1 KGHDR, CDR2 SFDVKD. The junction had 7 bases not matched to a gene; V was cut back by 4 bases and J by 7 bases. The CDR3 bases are TGTGCCACCAGTGACCCCCCCGGACAGGGGAATGAGCAGTTCTTC. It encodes CATSDPPGQGNEQFF.

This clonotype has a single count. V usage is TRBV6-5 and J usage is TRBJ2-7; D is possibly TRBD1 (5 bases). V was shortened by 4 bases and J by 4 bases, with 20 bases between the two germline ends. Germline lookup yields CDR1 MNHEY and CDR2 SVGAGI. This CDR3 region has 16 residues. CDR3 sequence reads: CASSSEQGVISYEQYF. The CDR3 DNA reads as TGTGCCAGCAGTTCTGAGCAGGGCGTAATCTCTTACGAGCAGTACTTC.

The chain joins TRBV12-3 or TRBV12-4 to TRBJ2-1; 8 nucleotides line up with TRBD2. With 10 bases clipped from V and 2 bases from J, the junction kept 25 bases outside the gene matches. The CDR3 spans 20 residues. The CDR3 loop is CANSQPGLALPSRPYNEQFF. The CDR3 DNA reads TGTGCCAACAGCCAGCCCGGACTAGCTTTACCCTCGCGCCCCTACAATGAGCAGTTCTTC.

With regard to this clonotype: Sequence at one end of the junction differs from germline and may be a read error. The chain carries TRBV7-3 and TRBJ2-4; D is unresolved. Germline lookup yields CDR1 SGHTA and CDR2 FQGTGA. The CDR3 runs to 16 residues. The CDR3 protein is CASSPDGQSGKNIRYF. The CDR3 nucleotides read TGTGCCAGCAGCCCGGACGGGCAGAGTGGCAAAAACATTCGGTACTTC.

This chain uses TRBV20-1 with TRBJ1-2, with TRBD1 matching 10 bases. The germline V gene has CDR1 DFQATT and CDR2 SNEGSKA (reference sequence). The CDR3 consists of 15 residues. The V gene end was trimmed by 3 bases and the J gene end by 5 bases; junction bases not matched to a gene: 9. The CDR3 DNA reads TGCAGTGCTAGCATTTCTGGACAGGGGGGTTATGGCTACACCTTC. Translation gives CSASISGQGGYGYTF.